These T cell receptor beta chains were read from a single sample in a study of beta chain features in type 1 diabetes. The protocol was immunoSEQ multiplex PCR, while the TCRdb copy is restricted to in-frame clones and leaves out a portion. This table has roughly 150,000 clones, under 13% appearing once. Sequenced sample: central memory CD4+ T cells from blood. The origin of the receptors is a man aged 25 to 45 with type 1 diabetes. CDR3s include the opening cysteine and the closing phenylalanine or tryptophan. D genes are given only for firm matches. Clone size appears in some rows only: once, few, many, or a class for an expanded clone.

V	size	D	J	length	DNA	CDR3
TRBV20-1	few	.	TRBJ1-5	11	TGCAGTGCTAACGGGAATCAGCCCCAGCATTTT	CSANGNQPQHF
TRBV5-4	few	TRBD2	TRBJ2-7	16	TGTGCCAGCAGCTTGGTGGCCGTAGCGGGATCTGGCGAGCAGTACTTC	CASSLVAVAGSGEQYF
TRBV7-9	.	TRBD2	TRBJ2-1	14	TGTGCCAGCAGTTTGACTAGCGGGGGCAATGAGCAGTTCTTC	CASSLTSGGNEQFF
TRBV4-2	few	.	TRBJ2-3	16	TGTGCCAGCAGCCAAGAGTGGGCCCCTAGCCCAGATACGCAGTATTTT	CASSQEWAPSPDTQYF
TRBV19	.	.	TRBJ1-1	14	TGTGCCAGTAGGCGTCAGGGATTTGGGTCTGAAGCTTTCTTT	CASRRQGFGSEAFF
TRBV7-7	.	.	TRBJ2-5	13	TGTGCCAGCAGCCCCCGGACACAAGAGACCCAGTACTTC	CASSPRTQETQYF
TRBV6-5	few	.	TRBJ2-1	13	TGTGCCAGCAGTAACCCCTACGACAATGAGCAGTTCTTC	CASSNPYDNEQFF
TRBV5-1	few	.	TRBJ2-7	11	TGCGCCAGCCAGGGGTATTACGAGCAGTACTTC	CASQGYYEQYF
TRBV7-2	few	.	TRBJ1-4	13	TGTGCCAGCAGCCTTAGATCGGGGGACGAACTGTTTTTT	CASSLRSGDELFF
TRBV7-8	few	TRBD2	TRBJ2-7	15	TGTGCCAGCAACCTACTAGGACTAGGCACGGGCGAGCAGTACTTC	CASNLLGLGTGEQYF
TRBV7-2	few	.	TRBJ2-5	14	TGTGCCAGCAGCTTAGCGTGGCCCCAAGAGACCCAGTACTTC	CASSLAWPQETQYF
TRBV5-1	.	TRBD1	TRBJ2-5	14	TGCGCCAGCAGCCCGGACAGGGGTACTGAGACCCAGTACTTC	CASSPDRGTETQYF
TRBV27	.	TRBD1	TRBJ1-2	19	TGTGCCAGCAGTGGAAGGGCAGGACAGGGGGTGAGATTAAACTATGGCTACACCTTC	CASSGRAGQGVRLNYGYTF
TRBV11-2	.	TRBD2	TRBJ2-1	12	TGTGCCAGCAGTCCCGGTACTAGCGGGCAGTTCTTC	CASSPGTSGQFF
TRBV27	few	TRBD1	TRBJ2-1	16	TGTGCCAGCAGTACGAAAGGACAGGGGGCCGAGGATGAGCAGTTCTTC	CASSTKGQGAEDEQFF
TRBV18	few	TRBD1	TRBJ1-1	13	TGTGCCAGCGGGACAGGATCGAACACTGAAGCTTTCTTT	CASGTGSNTEAFF
TRBV6-1	few	.	TRBJ1-1	15	TGTGCCAGCAGTGCCCTTTACGACAGTGAAACTGAAGCTTTCTTT	CASSALYDSETEAFF
TRBV19	.	.	TRBJ2-1	15	TGTGCCAGTAGTATAGCGCGGGTCTCCTACAATGAGCAGTTCTTC	CASSIARVSYNEQFF
TRBV12-5	.	TRBD2	TRBJ2-1	14	TGTGCTAGTGGTGGTAGCGGGGGGCTCAATGAGCAGTTCTTC	CASGGSGGLNEQFF
TRBV6-5	few	.	TRBJ2-3	14	TGTGCCAGCCGAGCGTCGAGCGGCACAGATACGCAGTATTTT	CASRASSGTDTQYF
TRBV25-1	few	.	TRBJ1-2	13	TGTGCCAGCAGTGAGGGGACAAAATATGGCTACACCTTC	CASSEGTKYGYTF
TRBV7-3	few	.	TRBJ2-2	14	TGTGCCAGCAGTAGCCAGAGGGATACCGGGGAGCTGTTTTTT	CASSSQRDTGELFF
TRBV5-1	.	TRBD1	TRBJ1-1	18	TGCGCCAGCAGCTTGAGAGGGACAGGGGGCTCTGTGAACACTGAAGCTTTCTTT	CASSLRGTGGSVNTEAFF
TRBV7-9	few	.	TRBJ2-5	13	TGTGCCAGCAGCGTTAGCGTTCAAGAGACCCAGTACTTC	CASSVSVQETQYF
TRBV11-2	.	.	TRBJ1-1	14	TGTGCCAGCAGCTTATCCGGACAGTGGACTGAAGCTTTCTTT	CASSLSGQWTEAFF
TRBV10-2	few	.	TRBJ1-5	13	TGCGCCAGCAGGGGAGGAGATCATCAGCCCCAGCATTTT	CASRGGDHQPQHF
TRBV10-3	.	TRBD1	TRBJ2-2	15	TGTGCCATCAGTGCGGACAGGACATACACCGGGGAGCTGTTTTTT	CAISADRTYTGELFF
TRBV5-4	.	TRBD2	TRBJ2-3	16	TGTGCCAGCAGCTTTGGACTAGCCATTGGGGGAGATACGCAGTATTTT	CASSFGLAIGGDTQYF